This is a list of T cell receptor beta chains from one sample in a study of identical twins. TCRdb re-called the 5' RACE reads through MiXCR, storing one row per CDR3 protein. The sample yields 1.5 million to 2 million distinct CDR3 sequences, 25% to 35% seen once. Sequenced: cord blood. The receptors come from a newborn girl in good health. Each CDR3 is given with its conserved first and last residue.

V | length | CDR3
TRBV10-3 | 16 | CAISESISHRGYGYTF
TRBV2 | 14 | CASRKGQASYEQYF
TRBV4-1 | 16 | CASSLLRGVNTGELFF
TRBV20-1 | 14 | CSARDRRTSNEQFF
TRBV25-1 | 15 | CASSDRRVTNEELFF
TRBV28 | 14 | CASRLGGDNQPQHF
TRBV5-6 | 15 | CASSPNFGRNYGYTF
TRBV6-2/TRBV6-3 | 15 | CASSYGAGLGVGYTF
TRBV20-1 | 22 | CSARALKRLARGLPLMTDTQYF
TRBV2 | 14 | CASSEGSGGTEAFF
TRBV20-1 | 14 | CSVPTDLANYGYTF
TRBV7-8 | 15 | CASSPTDRAISPLHF
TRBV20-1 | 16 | CSATVAGFTSTDTQYF
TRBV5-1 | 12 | CASSPDRAGQFF
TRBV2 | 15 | CASSVAGRHQETQYF
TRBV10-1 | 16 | CASSESRGTGSYGYTF
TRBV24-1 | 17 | CATSDPAGRGGQETQYF
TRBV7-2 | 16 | CASSLAQLPSTDTQYF
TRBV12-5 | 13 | CASGLGGNSPLHF
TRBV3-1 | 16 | CASSQGVLLANQPQHF
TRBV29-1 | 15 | CSVERVGASYNEQYF
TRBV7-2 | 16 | CASSLFRGGHYNEQFF
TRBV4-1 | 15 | CASSPSRDFYNEQFF
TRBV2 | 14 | CASRRGQGRAEAFF
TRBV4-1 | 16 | CASSQVVERQARGYTF
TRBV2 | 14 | CASSDGMPNQHQHF
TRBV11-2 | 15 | CASSLDGTEGYGYTF
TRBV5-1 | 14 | CASSSHSGYNEQFF
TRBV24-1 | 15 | CATSDLTSVSGELFF
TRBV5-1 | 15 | CASSLGQKYNSPLHF
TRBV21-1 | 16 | CASSKDDNNPQETQYF
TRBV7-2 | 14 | CASSEGQSTDTQYF
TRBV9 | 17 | CASSVQGHHKGANVLTF
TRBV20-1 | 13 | CSPDRGANTEAFF